Described below is a single TCR beta chain sequence and its context. The data derive from a study of blood T cell repertoires in COVID-19. Study summary: Samples came from the United States, Italy and Spain, spanning acute and convalescent COVID-19.

Repertoires were generated with immunoSEQ multiplex PCR, while TCRdb's copy carries only in-frame clones and drops some. The table has approximately 250,000 clones, about 86% seen once. The CDR3 is made up of 16 amino acids. Germline lookup yields CDR1 MGHDK and CDR2 SYGVNS. V lost 3 bases and J lost 4; bases outside the gene matches: 3. V and J are TRBV25-1 and TRBJ2-1, with 13 bases aligning to TRBD2. The sequence was obtained from a man aged 30 to 39 with acute COVID-19. The sequencing sample was made of PBMCs or T cells enriched from blood (not recorded which). CDR3: CASSDGTSGAYNEQFF. CDR3 nucleotide sequence: TGTGCCAGCAGTGACGGGACTAGCGGGGCTTACAATGAGCAGTTCTTC.